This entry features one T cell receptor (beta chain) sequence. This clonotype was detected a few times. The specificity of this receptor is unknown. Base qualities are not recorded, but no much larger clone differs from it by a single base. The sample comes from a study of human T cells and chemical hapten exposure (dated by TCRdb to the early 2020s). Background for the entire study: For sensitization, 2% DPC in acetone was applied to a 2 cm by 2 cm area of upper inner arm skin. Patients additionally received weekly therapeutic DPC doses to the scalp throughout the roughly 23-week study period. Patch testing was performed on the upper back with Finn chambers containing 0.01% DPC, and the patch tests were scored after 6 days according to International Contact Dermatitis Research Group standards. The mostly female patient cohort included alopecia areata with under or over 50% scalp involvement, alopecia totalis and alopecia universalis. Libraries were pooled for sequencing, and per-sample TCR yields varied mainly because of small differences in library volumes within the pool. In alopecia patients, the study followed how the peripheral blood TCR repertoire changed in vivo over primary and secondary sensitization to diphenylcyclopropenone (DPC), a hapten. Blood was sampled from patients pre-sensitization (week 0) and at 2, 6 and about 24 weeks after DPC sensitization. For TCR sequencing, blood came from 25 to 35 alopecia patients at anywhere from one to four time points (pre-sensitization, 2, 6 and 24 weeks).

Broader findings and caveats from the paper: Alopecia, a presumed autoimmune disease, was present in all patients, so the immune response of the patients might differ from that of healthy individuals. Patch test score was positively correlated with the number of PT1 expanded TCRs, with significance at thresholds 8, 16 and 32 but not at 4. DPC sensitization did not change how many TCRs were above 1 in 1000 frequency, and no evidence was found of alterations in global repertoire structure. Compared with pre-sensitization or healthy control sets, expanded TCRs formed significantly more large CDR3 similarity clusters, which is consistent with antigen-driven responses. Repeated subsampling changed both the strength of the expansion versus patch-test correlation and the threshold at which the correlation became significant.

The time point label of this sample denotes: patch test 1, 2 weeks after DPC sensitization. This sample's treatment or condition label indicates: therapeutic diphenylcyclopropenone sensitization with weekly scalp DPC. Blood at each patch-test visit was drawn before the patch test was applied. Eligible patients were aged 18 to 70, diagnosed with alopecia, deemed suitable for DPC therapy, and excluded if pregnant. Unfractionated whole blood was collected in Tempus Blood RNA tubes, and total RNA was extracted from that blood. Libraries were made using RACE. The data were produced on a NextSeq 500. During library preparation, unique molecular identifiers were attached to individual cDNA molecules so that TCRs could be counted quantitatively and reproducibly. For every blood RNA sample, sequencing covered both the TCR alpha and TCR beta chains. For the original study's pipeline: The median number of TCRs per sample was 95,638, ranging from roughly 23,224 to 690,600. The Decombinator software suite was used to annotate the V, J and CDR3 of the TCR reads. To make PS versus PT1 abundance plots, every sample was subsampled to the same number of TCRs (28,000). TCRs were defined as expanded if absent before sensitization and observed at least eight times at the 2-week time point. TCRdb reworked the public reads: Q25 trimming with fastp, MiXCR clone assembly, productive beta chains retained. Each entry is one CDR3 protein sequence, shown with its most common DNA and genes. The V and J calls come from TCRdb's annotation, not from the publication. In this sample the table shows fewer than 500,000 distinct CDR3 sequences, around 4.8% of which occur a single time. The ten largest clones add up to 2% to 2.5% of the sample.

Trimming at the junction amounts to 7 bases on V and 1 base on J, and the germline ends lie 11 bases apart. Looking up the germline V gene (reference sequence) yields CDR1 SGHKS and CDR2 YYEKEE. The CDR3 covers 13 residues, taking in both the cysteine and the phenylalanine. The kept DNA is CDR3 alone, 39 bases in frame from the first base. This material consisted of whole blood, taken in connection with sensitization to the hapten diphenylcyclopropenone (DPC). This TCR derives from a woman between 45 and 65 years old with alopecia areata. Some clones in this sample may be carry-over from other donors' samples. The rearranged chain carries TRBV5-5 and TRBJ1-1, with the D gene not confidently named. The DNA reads TGTGCCAGCCTAGATGCAGGGAACACTGAAGCTTTCTTT. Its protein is CASLDAGNTEAFF.